A single TCR beta chain is shown here with its context. This clonotype has a count of ten or more. The target of this receptor is not known. Per-nucleotide qualities are absent, and no much larger clonotype sits a single base away. Preparation of the library involved 5' RACE. For sequencing, an Illumina HiSeq 2000 was employed. Template switching introduced a universal primer binding site; the final cDNA contained a unique molecular identifier, enabling accurate counting of TCR cDNA molecules. Specific primers in the conserved constant-segment region were used to synthesize first-strand cDNA for the TCR alpha and beta chains. Each cDNA library was double barcoded, with a SMART-Mk sample barcode plus Illumina barcodes, to control for contamination. TruSeq adapter sequences and Illumina sample barcodes were added in two successive PCR steps. Sequencing of the TCR alpha and beta cDNA libraries was done on the Illumina HiSeq platform using custom primers. On the study's bioinformatics: Raw reads were processed with MiGEC to extract unique molecular identifiers, and MiXCR was used to determine CDR3 positions. For each individual, recombination models were inferred using an EM algorithm with the repgenHMM and IGoR tools. Shared clonotypes were analyzed with the tcR package in R, and sharing was normalized by the product of cloneset sizes. To study raw recombination free of thymic and clonal selection effects, out-of-frame nonproductive sequences were analyzed. TCRdb took the public reads, trimmed them with fastp at Q25, ran MiXCR for clone calling and kept in-frame beta chains. Every distinct CDR3 protein forms one entry, paired with its most common genes and DNA. These V and J calls are TCRdb output, not the study's own analysis. This sample is represented by about 160,000 distinct CDR3 sequences; around 3.4% of them were singletons. The ten biggest clones cover around 8% of the sample.

This sample is part of a study of identical twins (TCRdb year 2016). Looking at the study overall: The study deep-sequenced TCR alpha and beta repertoires from monozygotic twins, unrelated adults of various ages and cord blood to test whether fetal clonotypes persist. Replicate twin experiments were performed at different times using different library preparation protocols to rule out contamination.

Deletion took 9 bases off V and 2 bases off J, with a span of 12 bases between the germline ends. CDR1 and CDR2, per the germline V gene, are KGHDR and SFDVKD. Reading from cysteine to phenylalanine, the CDR3 counts 14 amino acids. The kept DNA is CDR3 alone, 42 bases in frame from the first base. General conclusions and limits of the study: Zero-insertion analyses could be partly confounded by invariant T cells such as MAIT and iNKT, though diverse VJ usage argued against such confounding for most clonotypes. Abundant cord blood beta clonotypes carried fewer insertions; young adult naive repertoires showed a weaker similar trend, while memory repertoires showed none. A weaker excess of twin sharing was found in beta out-of-frame sequences because the signal-to-noise ratio was lowered by fewer shared sequences. Compared with coincidental sharing between unrelated individuals, out-of-frame TCR alpha sequences shared between twins had an excess of sequences with low generation probability. In monozygotic twins, out-of-frame TCR alpha sharing was systematically underestimated by recombination models, although the models agreed with sharing between unrelated individuals. Because the same donors could not be followed over many years, the conclusions relied on cross-sectional statistical analysis.

Every donor was a healthy Caucasian. Miltenyi CD45RO+ enrichment and human naive T-cell isolation kits were used to isolate memory (CD45RO+) and naive T cells from PBMC. This chain joins TRBV24-1 to TRBJ2-2; the D gene is perhaps TRBD1, on 6 matching bases. The sequence was obtained from a man aged 18 to 35 in good health. Material for sequencing was memory T cells sorted from blood. In light of the paper, this sample's cell subset or site label describes: CD45RO+ enriched T cells. The CDR3 reads CATGAQGNTGELFF. The DNA sequence is TGTGCCACCGGGGCACAGGGAAACACCGGGGAGCTGTTTTTT.